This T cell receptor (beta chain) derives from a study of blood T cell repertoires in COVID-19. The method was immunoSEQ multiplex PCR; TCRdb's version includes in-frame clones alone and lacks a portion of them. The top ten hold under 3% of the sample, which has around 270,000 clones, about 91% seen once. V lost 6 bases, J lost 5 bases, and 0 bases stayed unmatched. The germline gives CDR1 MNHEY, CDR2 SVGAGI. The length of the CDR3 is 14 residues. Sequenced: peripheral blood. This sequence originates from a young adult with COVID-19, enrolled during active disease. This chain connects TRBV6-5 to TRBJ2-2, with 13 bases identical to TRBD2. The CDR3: CASRGLAGTGELFF. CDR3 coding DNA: TGTGCCAGCAGGGGACTAGCGGGAACCGGGGAGCTGTTTTTT.